This paragraph reports one T cell receptor (beta chain). Primers included in the PCR were 60 Vbeta and 13 Jbeta primers. Data came from immunoSEQ multiplex PCR; TCRdb stores just in-frame clones and leaves some out. The profile covers 250,000 or so clones, with around 90% appearing a single time and roughly 1.6% taken by the ten largest. This sample was taken from a study of cytomegalovirus exposure and HLA in healthy donors. This CDR3 has 13 residues. In germline, CDR1 is SGHRS, CDR2 YFSETQ. V was shortened by 0 bases and J by 9 bases, with 10 bases between the two germline ends. The sequencing input was PBMCs. This TCR was recovered from a girl under 10 years old in good health and CMV-seronegative. The V call is TRBV5-1, the J call TRBJ2-1; maybe TRBD1 (5 bases). CDR3: CASSLVGQGEQFF. The CDR3 bases are TGCGCCAGCAGCTTGGTTGGGCAGGGTGAGCAGTTCTTC.